The present entry profiles one TCR beta chain with its context. No antigen is known for it. The data were produced by immunoSEQ multiplex PCR, yet TCRdb's version contains in-frame clones alone and is incomplete. Here the sample spans around 78,000 clones, 80% to 90% being singletons. Per germline, CDR1 MGHRA and CDR2 YSYEKL. Germline trimming cut 1 base from V and 2 bases from J; bases unmatched to any gene: 7. The CDR3 is 17 amino acids. The data belong to a study of T cell responses to AZD1222 COVID-19 vaccine. Across the whole study: Second-dose recipients at about 4 or about 12 weeks were treated as one pooled group. Study outcomes and limitations: White British ancestry dominated among donors, who included more females, and clonal diversity was possibly underestimated. Unmutated variant regions are reportedly targeted by nearly half of spike-specific TCRs.

V usage is TRBV4-1 and J usage is TRBJ1-5, with TRBD1 matching over 8 bases. Sequenced material: peripheral blood, taken on day 0 of AZD1222 vaccination. The clonotype comes from an adult in good health. DNA of the CDR3: TGCGCCAGCAGCCAAGTTTTCGGGACAGGCGGCAATCAGCCCCAGCATTTT. It is translated as CASSQVFGTGGNQPQHF.